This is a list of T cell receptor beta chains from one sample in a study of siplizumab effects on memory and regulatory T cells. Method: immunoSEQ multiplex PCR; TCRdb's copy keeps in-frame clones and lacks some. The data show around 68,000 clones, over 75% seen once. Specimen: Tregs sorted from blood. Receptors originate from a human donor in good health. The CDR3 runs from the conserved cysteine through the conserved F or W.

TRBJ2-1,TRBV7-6,CASSSLPDYEQFF
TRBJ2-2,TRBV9,CASRGLAYTGELFF
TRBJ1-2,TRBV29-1,CSVRQAPSGYGYTF
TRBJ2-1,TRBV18,CASSPLASGSYNEQFF
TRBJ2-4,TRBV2,CASSVRRLAGGEGKNIQYF
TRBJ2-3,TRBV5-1,CASSPRDRPSTDTQYF
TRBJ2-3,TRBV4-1,CASSQDLAGGVDTQYF
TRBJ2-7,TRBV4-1,CASSQGLAGYEQYF
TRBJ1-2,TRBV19,CATRRGTRYGYTF
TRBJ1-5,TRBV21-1,CASSPPGQARYSNQPQHF
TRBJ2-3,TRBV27,CASSLSTLLTDTQYF
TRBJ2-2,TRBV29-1,CSGQGYTGELFF
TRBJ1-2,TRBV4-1,CASSRTGVGGYTF
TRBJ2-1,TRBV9,CASSVLVGAEQFF
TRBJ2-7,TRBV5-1,CASSLGAPYEQYF
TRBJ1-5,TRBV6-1,CASSEAWGSGPQHF
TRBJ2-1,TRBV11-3,CASSPSAYNEQFF
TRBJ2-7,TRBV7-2,CASSRGTGITYEQYF
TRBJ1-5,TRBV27,CASSSGAQTLYQPQHF
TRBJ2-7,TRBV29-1,CSVELGGSFYEQYF
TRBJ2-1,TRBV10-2,CASSGARLAQFF
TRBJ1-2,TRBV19,CASSPSAGTGYGYTF
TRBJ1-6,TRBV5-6,CASRSVRASYNSPLHF
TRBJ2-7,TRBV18,CASSVQGHEQYF
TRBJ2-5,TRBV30,CAWSVGSVQTQYF
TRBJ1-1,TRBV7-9,CASSPTQVTEAFF
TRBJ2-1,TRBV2,CASGGLAGVNEQFF
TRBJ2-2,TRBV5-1,CASRRQSNTGELFF
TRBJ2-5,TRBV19,CASSIGTGRETQYF
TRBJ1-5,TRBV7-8,CASSVDRYSNQPQHF
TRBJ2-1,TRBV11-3,CASSLAGEIFNEQFF
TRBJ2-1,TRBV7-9,CASSRRGEQFF
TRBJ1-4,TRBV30,CAWSEAGRGEKLFF
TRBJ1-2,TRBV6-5,CASSSGEANYGYTF
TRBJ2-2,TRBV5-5,CASSLLAGGASNTGELFF
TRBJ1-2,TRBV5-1,CASSLEGQTAGYTF
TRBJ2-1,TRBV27,CASSLSGLAGSYRRNEQFF
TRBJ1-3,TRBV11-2,CASSIWTSHSGNTIYF
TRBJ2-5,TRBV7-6,CASSLYAGGGETQYF
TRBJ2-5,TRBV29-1,CSVPTEQETQYF
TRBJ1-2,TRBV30,CAWSATGDGYTF
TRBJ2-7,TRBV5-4,CASSPRASGYSYEQYF
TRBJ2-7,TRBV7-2,CASSPRGANYEQYF
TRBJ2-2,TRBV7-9,CASSPGDRGYGGELFF
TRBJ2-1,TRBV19,CASNSAGDNSYNEQFF